This TCR beta chain was found in a study of T-cell memory formation after mild COVID-19. For the study at large: There were largely donor-specific TCR clusters.

Study-wide points: CD8+ contracting clones occupied EMRA, while CD4+ ones occupied mainly CM and EM. Pre-infection memory harbored some responding clones, suggesting cross-reactive memory joined. The authors left the SARS-CoV-2 specificity of second-wave clones peaking on day 37 unconfirmed.

Points on this clonotype: What it binds is unknown.

One entry per CDR3 protein, called by TCRdb with MiXCR from the 5' RACE reads. The table includes 380,000 or so distinct CDR3 sequences, approximately 15% detected once. The ends lost 7 bases at V and 5 bases at J; junction bases unmatched: 12. There are 15 residues in the CDR3. Germline V gene sequence: CDR1 SGHTA, CDR2 FQGNSA. This rearrangement joins TRBV7-2 to TRBJ2-3; 7 nucleotides match TRBD1. This clonotype was sampled from a man aged 18 to 29 who had mild COVID-19 (a few samples of this study predate the infection). Cell type and time point are not known. Specimen: PBMCs or a T cell subset sorted from them (not recorded which). CDR3 sequence (DNA): TGTGCCAGCAATTTAGCGTCGGGGACAGTAGATACGCAGTATTTT. This gives the protein CASNLASGTVDTQYF.